Listed below are T cell receptor beta chains from one sample, sequenced in a study of cytomegalovirus exposure and HLA in healthy donors. Measured with immunoSEQ multiplex PCR; TCRdb has only the in-frame clones, and not every one. The table has 150,000 or so clones, 73% seen once. The sequencing sample was made of PBMCs. The source is a woman aged 18-29 years in good health and CMV-seronegative. The CDR3 runs from the conserved cysteine through the conserved F or W. The D gene is left open where the match is weak. Expanded clones are given a class, and other clones once, few, many or no size at all.

j_call v_call d_call clone_size cdr3_nt cdr3_aa
TRBJ2-1 TRBV11-3 TRBD2 - TGTGCCAGCAGCTCGGTTGGCAGCGGGAGACTTAAGGACAATGAGCAGTTCTTC CASSSVGSGRLKDNEQFF
TRBJ2-1 TRBV7-8 TRBD2 - TGTGCCAGCAGCATCGGGACTAGCGGGAGAAATGAGCAGTTCTTC CASSIGTSGRNEQFF
TRBJ2-5 TRBV11-2 - few TGTGCCAGCAGCCGTATAGACAAACCAGGGAAGACCCAGTACTTC CASSRIDKPGKTQYF
TRBJ2-7 TRBV7-7 TRBD1 - TGTGCTAGCAGCCCGCAACCGGGACAGGGTTCAGGGGGCTCCTACGAGCAGTACTTC CASSPQPGQGSGGSYEQYF
TRBJ2-1 TRBV6-5 TRBD2 - TGTGCCAGCAGTTACTCCCGAGCGGGAGGCCATGAGCAGTTCTTC CASSYSRAGGHEQFF
TRBJ2-3 TRBV5-4 TRBD2 once TGTGCCAGCAGCTTGGGACTAGCGGGGGAGAAAAGCACAGATACGCAGTATTTT CASSLGLAGEKSTDTQYF
TRBJ2-1 TRBV19 - - TGTGCCAGTAGTATCGAACTCCCCCTTCTGGCGGTAAAACCGGATGAGCAGTTCTTC CASSIELPLLAVKPDEQFF
TRBJ2-3 TRBV6-4 - - TGTGCCAGCAGTGACGGGGGCGGAGGAGATACGCAGTATTTT CASSDGGGGDTQYF
TRBJ1-5 TRBV6-5 TRBD1 - TGTGCCAGCAAGCTCACAGGGGGTAATCAGCCCCAGCATTTT CASKLTGGNQPQHF
TRBJ1-1 TRBV10-1 - - TGCGCCAGCAAGCAGGGCGGCGGCACTGAAGCTTTCTTT CASKQGGGTEAFF
TRBJ1-6 TRBV15 - - TGTGCCACCAGCAGAGATTCGGAGCGGAATTCACCCCTCCACTTT CATSRDSERNSPLHF
TRBJ1-6 TRBV4-3 - - TGCGCCAGCAGCCAAGATCTCGAGGAGAGCTCCTATAATTCACCCCTCCACTTT CASSQDLEESSYNSPLHF
TRBJ2-3 TRBV2 TRBD1 - TGTGCCAGCAGTACCCGAGGACAGGTAGCAGATACGCAGTATTTT CASSTRGQVADTQYF
TRBJ1-1 TRBV19 TRBD1 few TGTGCCAGTAGGACGACAGGGCGAACTGAAGCTTTCTTT CASRTTGRTEAFF
TRBJ2-1 TRBV7-3 TRBD2 - TGTGCCAGCAGCTTAAGCGCGGGGGGGTACGATGAGCAGTTCTTC CASSLSAGGYDEQFF
TRBJ1-2 TRBV12-5 TRBD1 - TGTGCTAGTGGTTTGGTGACAGGGGCAATTAACTATGGCTACACCTTC CASGLVTGAINYGYTF
TRBJ2-3 TRBV7-6 TRBD1 once TGTGCCAGCAGCTTAGCGCCCGGGACAGGGACTATCACAGATACGCAGTATTTT CASSLAPGTGTITDTQYF
TRBJ2-1 TRBV15 TRBD1 - TGTGCCACCAGCGCGGACAGGGGTGACAATGAGCAGTTCTTC CATSADRGDNEQFF
TRBJ2-2 TRBV6-4 TRBD1 - TGTGCCAGCAGCGACGGGACAGGGGAAACCGGGGAGCTGTTTTTT CASSDGTGETGELFF
TRBJ1-6 TRBV18 - few TGTGCCAGCTCAAGAGGAAATTCACCCCTCCACTTT CASSRGNSPLHF
TRBJ2-1 TRBV5-8 - - TGTGCCAGCAGCTCCCGCCTACACAGCTCCTACAATGAGCAGTTCTTC CASSSRLHSSYNEQFF
TRBJ2-3 TRBV7-2 TRBD2 - TGTGCCAGCAGCCCCCGACTAGCAAGCGATACGCAGTATTTT CASSPRLASDTQYF